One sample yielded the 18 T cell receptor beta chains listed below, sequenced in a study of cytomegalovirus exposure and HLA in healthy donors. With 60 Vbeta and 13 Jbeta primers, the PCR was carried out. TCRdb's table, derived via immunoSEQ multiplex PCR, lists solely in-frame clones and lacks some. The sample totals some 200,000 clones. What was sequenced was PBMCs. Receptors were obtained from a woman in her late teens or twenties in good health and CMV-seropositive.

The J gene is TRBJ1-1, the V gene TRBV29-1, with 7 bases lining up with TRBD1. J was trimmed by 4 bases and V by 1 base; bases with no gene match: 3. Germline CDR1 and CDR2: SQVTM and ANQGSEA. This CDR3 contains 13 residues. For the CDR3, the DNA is TGCAGCGTTGAAGGAAACAGGGGCACTGAAGCTTTCTTT. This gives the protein CSVEGNRGTEAFF. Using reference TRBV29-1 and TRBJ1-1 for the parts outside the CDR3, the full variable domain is SAVISQKPSRDICQRGTSLTIQCQVDSQVTMMFWYRQQPGQSLTLIATANQGSEATYESGFVIDKFPISRPNLTFSTLTVSNMSPEDSSIYLCSVEGNRGTEAFFGQGTRLTVV.

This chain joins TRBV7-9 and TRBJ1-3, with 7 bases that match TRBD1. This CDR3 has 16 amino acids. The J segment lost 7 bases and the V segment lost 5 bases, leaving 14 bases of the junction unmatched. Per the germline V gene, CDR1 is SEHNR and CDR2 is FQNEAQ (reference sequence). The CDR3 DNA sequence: TGTGCCAGCAGCCGTATAAGGGGGCAGCGCGGGAACACCATATATTTT. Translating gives CASSRIRGQRGNTIYF. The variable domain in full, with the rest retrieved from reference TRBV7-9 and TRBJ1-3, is DTGVSQNPRHKITKRGQNVTFRCDPISEHNRLYWYRQTLGQGPEFLTYFQNEAQLEKSRLLSDRFSAERPKGSFSTLEIQRTEQGDSAMYLCASSRIRGQRGNTIYFGEGSWLTVV.

The CDR3 loop reads CASSPRPGGRVETQYF. The DNA for the CDR3 is TGTGCCAGCTCACCACGGCCAGGGGGCCGCGTGGAGACCCAGTACTTC. The rearrangement joins TRBV18 to TRBJ2-5, with TRBD1 identical over 8 bases. This CDR3 contains 16 residues. Germline V CDR1 and CDR2: KGHSH, LQKENI. After removal of 1 base from V and 5 bases from J, the junction contained 9 bases not matched to a gene. Filled out from reference TRBV18 and TRBJ2-5, the complete variable domain reads NAGVMQNPRHLVRRRGQEARLRCSPMKGHSHVYWYRQLPEEGLKFMVYLQKENIIDESGMPKERFSAEFPKEGPSILRIQQVVRGDSAAYFCASSPRPGGRVETQYFGPGTRLLVL.

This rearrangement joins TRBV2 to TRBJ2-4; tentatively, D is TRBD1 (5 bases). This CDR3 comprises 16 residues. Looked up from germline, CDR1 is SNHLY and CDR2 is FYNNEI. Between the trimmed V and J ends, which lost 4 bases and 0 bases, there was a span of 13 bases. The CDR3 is CASSVDSGIAKNIQYF. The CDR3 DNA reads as TGTGCCAGCAGTGTCGACAGTGGAATAGCCAAAAACATTCAGTACTTC. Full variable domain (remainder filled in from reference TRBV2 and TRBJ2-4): EPEVTQTPSHQVTQMGQEVILRCVPISNHLYFYWYRQILGQKVEFLVSFYNNEISEKSEIFDDQFSVERPDGSNFTLKIRSTKLEDSAMYFCASSVDSGIAKNIQYFGAGTRLSVL.

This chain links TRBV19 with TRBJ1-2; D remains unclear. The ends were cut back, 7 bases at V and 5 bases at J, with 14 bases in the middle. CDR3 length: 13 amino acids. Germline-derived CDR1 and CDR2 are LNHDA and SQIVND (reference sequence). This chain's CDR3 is CASTGGSKYGYTF. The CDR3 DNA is TGTGCCAGTACCGGTGGTAGCAAATATGGCTACACCTTC.

The CDR3, as DNA: TGTGCCAGCACCACGCTAAAAGACATCTACAATGAGCAGTTCTTC. It codes for CASTTLKDIYNEQFF. The genes are TRBV5-5 and TRBJ2-1; no firm D call. Germline lookup yields CDR1 SGHKS and CDR2 YYEKEE (reference sequence). Trimming removed 6 bases at V and 3 bases at J, with 16 bases between. CDR3 length equals 15 residues. The whole variable domain, remainder taken from reference TRBV5-5 and TRBJ2-1, is DAGVTQSPTHLIKTRGQQVTLRCSPISGHKSVSWYQQVLGQGPQFIFQYYEKEERGRGNFPDRFSARQFPNYSSELNVNALLLGDSALYLCASTTLKDIYNEQFFGPGTRLTVL.

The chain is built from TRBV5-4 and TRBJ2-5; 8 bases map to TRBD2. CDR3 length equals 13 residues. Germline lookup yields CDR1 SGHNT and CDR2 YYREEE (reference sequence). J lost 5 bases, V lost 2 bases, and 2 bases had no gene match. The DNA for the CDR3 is TGTGCCAGCAGCTTAAAGCGGGAGGAGACCCAGTACTTC. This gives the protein CASSLKREETQYF.

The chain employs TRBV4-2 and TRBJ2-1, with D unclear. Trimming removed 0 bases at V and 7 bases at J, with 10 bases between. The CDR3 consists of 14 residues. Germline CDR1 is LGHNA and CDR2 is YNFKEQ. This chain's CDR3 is CASSQERLTNEQFF. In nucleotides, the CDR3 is TGTGCCAGCAGCCAAGAGCGGCTAACAAATGAGCAGTTCTTC.

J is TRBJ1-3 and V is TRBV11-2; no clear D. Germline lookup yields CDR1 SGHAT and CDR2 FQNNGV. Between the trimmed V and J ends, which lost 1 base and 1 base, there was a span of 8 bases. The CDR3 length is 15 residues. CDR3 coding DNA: TGTGCCAGCAGCTTAGGGGTGAGGTCTGGAAACACCATATATTTT. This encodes CASSLGVRSGNTIYF.

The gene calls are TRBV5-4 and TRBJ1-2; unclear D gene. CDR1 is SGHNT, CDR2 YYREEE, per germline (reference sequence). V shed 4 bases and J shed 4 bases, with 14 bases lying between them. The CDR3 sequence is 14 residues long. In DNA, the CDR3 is TGTGCCAGCAGCCTACAGACGGGAATCTATGGCTACACCTTC. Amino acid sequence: CASSLQTGIYGYTF.

As DNA, the CDR3 is TGTGCCAGCTCGGGCAGCAACTATGGCTACACCTTC. Its translation is CASSGSNYGYTF. The chain has TRBV18 and TRBJ1-2; D ambiguous. CDR1 is KGHSH and CDR2 is LQKENI in the germline V gene. This CDR3 has 12 residues. V lost 6 bases and J 2 bases, leaving 7 bases between the germline ends.

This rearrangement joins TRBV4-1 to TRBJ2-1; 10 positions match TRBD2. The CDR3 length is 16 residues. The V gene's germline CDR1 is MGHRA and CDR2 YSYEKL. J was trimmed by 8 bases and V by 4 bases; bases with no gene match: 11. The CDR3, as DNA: TGCGCCAGCAGCCGCCTAGCGGGAGTAAAGGGAGATGAGCAGTTCTTC. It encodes CASSRLAGVKGDEQFF.

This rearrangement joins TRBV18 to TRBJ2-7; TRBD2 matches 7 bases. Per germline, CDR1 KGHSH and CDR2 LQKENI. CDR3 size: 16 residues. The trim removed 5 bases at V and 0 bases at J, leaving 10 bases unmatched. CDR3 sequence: CASSFSPRDYSYEQYF. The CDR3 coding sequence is TGTGCCAGCTCATTCTCTCCCCGGGACTACTCCTACGAGCAGTACTTC.

The DNA for the CDR3 is TGTGCCAGCAGCGTAGAACAGGATGAGCAGTTCTTC. Protein: CASSVEQDEQFF. V and J are TRBV9 and TRBJ2-1; D may be TRBD1 (5 bases). Trimming stripped 0 bases from V and 8 bases from J, with 6 bases between. This CDR3 comprises 12 residues. Germline lookup yields CDR1 SGDLS and CDR2 YYNGEE. The full variable domain, with the rest looked up from reference TRBV9 and TRBJ2-1, is DSGVTQTPKHLITATGQRVTLRCSPRSGDLSVYWYQQSLDQGLQFLIQYYNGEERAKGNILERFSAQQFPDLHSELNLSSLELGDSALYFCASSVEQDEQFFGPGTRLTVL.

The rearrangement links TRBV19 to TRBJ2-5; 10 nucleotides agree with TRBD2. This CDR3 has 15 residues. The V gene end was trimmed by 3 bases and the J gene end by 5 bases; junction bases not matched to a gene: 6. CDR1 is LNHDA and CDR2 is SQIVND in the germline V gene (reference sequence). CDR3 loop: CASSMVLAGMETQYF. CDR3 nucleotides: TGTGCCAGTAGTATGGTACTAGCGGGAATGGAGACCCAGTACTTC. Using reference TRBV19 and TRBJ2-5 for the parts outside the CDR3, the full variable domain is DGGITQSPKYLFRKEGQNVTLSCEQNLNHDAMYWYRQDPGQGLRLIYYSQIVNDFQKGDIAEGYSVSREKKESFPLTVTSAQKNPTAFYLCASSMVLAGMETQYFGPGTRLLVL.

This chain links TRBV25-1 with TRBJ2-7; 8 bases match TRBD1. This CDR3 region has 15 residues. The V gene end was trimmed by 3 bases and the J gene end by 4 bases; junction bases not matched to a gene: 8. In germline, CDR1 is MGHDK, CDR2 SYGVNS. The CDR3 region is CASSDAKTGAYEQYF. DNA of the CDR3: TGTGCCAGCAGTGACGCCAAGACAGGGGCGTACGAGCAGTACTTC.

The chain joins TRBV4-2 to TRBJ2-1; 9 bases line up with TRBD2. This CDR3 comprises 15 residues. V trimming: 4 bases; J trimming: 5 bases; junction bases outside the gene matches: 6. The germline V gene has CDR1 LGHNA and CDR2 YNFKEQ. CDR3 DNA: TGTGCCAGCAGCCGGGAGACTAGCGGACACAATGAGCAGTTCTTC. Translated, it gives CASSRETSGHNEQFF.

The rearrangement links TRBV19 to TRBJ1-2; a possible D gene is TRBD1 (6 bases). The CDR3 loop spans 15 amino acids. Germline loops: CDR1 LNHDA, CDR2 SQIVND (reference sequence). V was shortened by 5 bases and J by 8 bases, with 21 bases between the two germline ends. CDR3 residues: CASSPEGTGIGGYTF. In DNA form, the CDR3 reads TGTGCCAGTAGTCCCGAGGGCACAGGGATCGGCGGCTACACCTTC.